The 17 T cell receptor beta chains presented below share a single source sample, sequenced in a study of response to subunit inactivated influenza vaccine. TCRdb reanalysed the RT-PCR reads using MiXCR and keeps one entry per CDR3 protein. The data show about 300,000 distinct CDR3 sequences, approximately 23% seen once. Specimen: PBMCs from blood, collected about 20 months after vaccination. Receptor source: a man aged 50 to 75 who received an inactivated influenza vaccine.

This clonotype has only a few counts. This chain connects TRBV11-2 to TRBJ1-1; D remains unclear. Trimming cost V 5 bases and J 5 bases, with 15 bases left between them. Germline values: CDR1 SGHAT, CDR2 FQNNGV. The CDR3 contains 14 residues. CDR3 nucleotides: TGTGCCAGCAGCCTCGGACTGGGGAGGACTGAAGCTTTCTTT. As protein: CASSLGLGRTEAFF.

About this clonotype: A read error is possible here, since a much larger clone lies one base away. No conserved phenylalanine or tryptophan ends this CDR3, so it is likely a read error. The V call is TRBV7-9, the J call TRBJ1-4; 8 nucleotides line up with TRBD1. This CDR3 spans 15 amino acids. CDR1 is SEHNR, CDR2 FQNEAQ, per germline (reference sequence). The J segment lost 3 bases and the V segment lost 5 bases, leaving 5 bases of the junction unmatched. Here the CDR3 reads CASSPGTGPNEKLFS. CDR3 DNA: TGTGCCAGCAGCCCGGGGACAGGACCTAATGAAAAACTGTTTTCT.

This clonotype was counted only a few times. The rearrangement links TRBV6-5 to TRBJ2-3; D gene ambiguous. CDR3 length: 14 residues. Germline-derived CDR1 and CDR2 are MNHEY and SVGAGI. V was clipped by 1 base and J by 0 bases, with 5 bases between them. In DNA, the CDR3 is TGTGCCAGCAGTTACTTATCTAGCACAGATACGCAGTATTTT. Its translation: CASSYLSSTDTQYF.

This clonotype has just one count. CDR3 nucleotides: TGTGCCAGCAGCTCCCTAGCGGGGGGCTCAGGGGTTAACACCGGGGAGCTGTTTTTT. Protein product: CASSSLAGGSGVNTGELFF. The chain recombines TRBV3-1 with TRBJ2-2; 11 bases align to TRBD2. V dropped 5 bases and J dropped 2; count of bases not matched to a gene: 13. The CDR3 is 19 amino acids. The germline V gene has CDR1 LGHDT and CDR2 YNNKEL (reference sequence).

V usage is TRBV10-2 and J usage is TRBJ2-5, with D perhaps TRBD2 (7 bases). The CDR3 runs 15 residues. Trimming removed 0 bases at V and 4 bases at J, with 12 bases between. Germline V gene lookup returns CDR1 WSHSY and CDR2 SAAADI. The CDR3 DNA reads as TGCGCCAGCAGTGAGTCGGGGGGGCGTTCAGAGACCCAGTACTTC. This encodes CASSESGGRSETQYF.

This clonotype was counted at least ten times. The rearrangement links TRBV19 to TRBJ1-1; 7 bases fit TRBD1. The CDR3 totals 14 residues. V lost 7 bases and J lost 3; bases outside the gene matches: 8. Germline CDR1 reads LNHDA; CDR2 reads SQIVND (reference sequence). CDR3 DNA: TGTGCCAGTATTCCGACAGGGACGTACACTGAAGCTTTCTTT. It yields the protein CASIPTGTYTEAFF. Looking up the rest from reference TRBV19 and TRBJ1-1 gives the full variable domain: DGGITQSPKYLFRKEGQNVTLSCEQNLNHDAMYWYRQDPGQGLRLIYYSQIVNDFQKGDIAEGYSVSREKKESFPLTVTSAQKNPTAFYLCASIPTGTYTEAFFGQGTRLTVV.

The chain recombines TRBV4-2 with TRBJ2-5; 8 positions match TRBD2. Germline values: CDR1 LGHNA, CDR2 YNFKEQ. With 0 bases clipped from V and 4 bases from J, the junction kept 13 bases outside the gene matches. The CDR3 totals 18 residues. CDR3 nucleotide sequence: TGTGCCAGCAGCCAAGAAACGGCGGCTGGCGGGGGGTCAGAGACCCAGTACTTC. It is translated as CASSQETAAGGGSETQYF.

This clonotype was seen only a few times. The chain carries TRBV19 and TRBJ2-7, with TRBD2 matching 10 bases. In germline, CDR1 is LNHDA, CDR2 SQIVND (reference sequence). The CDR3 runs to 14 residues. Trimming removed 6 bases from V and 4 bases from J; junction bases left unmatched: 6. CDR3 amino acids: CASRFSGRSYEQYF. DNA for the CDR3: TGTGCCAGTAGATTTAGCGGGAGGAGTTACGAGCAGTACTTC. The entire variable domain, with the rest obtained from reference TRBV19 and TRBJ2-7, is as follows: DGGITQSPKYLFRKEGQNVTLSCEQNLNHDAMYWYRQDPGQGLRLIYYSQIVNDFQKGDIAEGYSVSREKKESFPLTVTSAQKNPTAFYLCASRFSGRSYEQYFGPGTRLTVT.

This clonotype was picked up a small number of times. The gene calls are TRBV6-1 and TRBJ1-2, with D possibly matching TRBD1 (5 bases). CDR1 is MNHNS and CDR2 is SASEGT in the germline V gene. Trimming shortened V by 6 bases and J by 5 bases, and 22 bases separated the two germline ends. The CDR3 consists of 16 residues. The CDR3 DNA follows: TGTGCCAGCAGCCCTGGAATGTCGTGGGGCGGGTATGGCTACACCTTC. This encodes CASSPGMSWGGYGYTF.

This clonotype was picked up a small number of times. CDR3 residues: CSVEGAGGHTGELFF. In DNA, the CDR3 is TGCAGCGTTGAAGGGGCGGGAGGGCACACCGGGGAGCTGTTTTTT. The chain employs TRBV29-1 and TRBJ2-2; TRBD2 agrees at 9 bases. Trimming cost V 1 base and J 3 bases; bases outside gene matches: 3. CDR1 is SQVTM and CDR2 is ANQGSEA in the germline V gene. This CDR3 contains 15 residues.

The chain joins TRBV19 to TRBJ1-2, with D perhaps TRBD1 (6 bases). Germline V gene data show CDR1 as LNHDA and CDR2 as SQIVND (reference sequence). V dropped 9 bases and J dropped 1 base, with 18 bases sitting between them. CDR3 length: 15 residues. CDR3 sequence (DNA): TGTGCCAGCCGAGTAGGGGGGCGCGGTAACTATGGCTACACCTTC. The encoded protein is CASRVGGRGNYGYTF.

This clonotype appeared once. The chain joins TRBV6-1 to TRBJ2-3; D gene unclear. V dropped 2 bases and J dropped 4 bases, with 4 bases sitting between them. CDR3 size: 12 residues. Looked up from germline, CDR1 is MNHNS and CDR2 is SASEGT. CDR3 protein: CASSEWADTQYF. The CDR3 coding sequence is TGTGCCAGCAGTGAATGGGCAGATACGCAGTATTTT.

This clonotype was detected only a few times. This rearrangement joins TRBV6-1 to TRBJ1-5; D not certain. The CDR3 is 13 amino acids. From germline, CDR1 is MNHNS and CDR2 SASEGT. V was trimmed by 3 bases and J by 6 bases, leaving 9 bases between them. CDR3 sequence: CASSDRAGQPQHF. The CDR3, as DNA: TGTGCCAGCAGTGATAGGGCTGGTCAGCCCCAGCATTTT.

The chain recombines TRBV5-1 with TRBJ2-5, with TRBD2 identical over 13 bases. The CDR3 is 16 residues long. In germline, CDR1 is SGHRS, CDR2 YFSETQ. J lost 5 bases, V lost 4 bases, and 8 bases had no gene match. The CDR3 DNA reads TGCGCCAGCAGCGAGGGACTAGCGGGGCCGCGGGAGACCCAGTACTTC. It is translated as CASSEGLAGPRETQYF.

The chain couples TRBV7-6 to TRBJ2-1; the match to TRBD2 covers 8 bases. The CDR3 is 15 residues long. J was trimmed by 8 bases and V by 2 bases; bases with no gene match: 8. The germline V gene has CDR1 SGHVS and CDR2 FNYEAQ. The CDR3 DNA reads TGTGCCAGCAGCTTAAAAGCGGGGGAATCCTATGAGCAGTTCTTC. This encodes CASSLKAGESYEQFF.

This chain connects TRBV5-1 to TRBJ2-1, with D hard to call. The germline V gene encodes CDR1 SGHRS and CDR2 YFSETQ. CDR3 length: 16 amino acids. V was trimmed by 0 bases and J by 3 bases, leaving 13 bases between them. Here the CDR3 DNA reads TGCGCCAGCAGCTTGGCCGTCTCAGCCGGCTACAATGAGCAGTTCTTC. It specifies CASSLAVSAGYNEQFF.

The sample holds a few counts of this clonotype. The chain carries TRBV29-1 and TRBJ2-3; TRBD2 aligns across 7 bases. V trimming: 4 bases; J trimming: 5 bases; junction bases outside the gene matches: 9. Germline V lookup: CDR1 SQVTM, CDR2 ANQGSEA. CDR3 length equals 14 residues. Here the CDR3 reads CSVVLGGPGDTQYF. The CDR3 DNA sequence: TGCAGCGTTGTTTTGGGAGGGCCAGGAGATACGCAGTATTTT.